This passage covers 11 T cell receptor beta chains from one sample sequenced in a study of T cell responses to AZD1222 COVID-19 vaccine. Libraries were prepared by immunoSEQ multiplex PCR; TCRdb keeps only in-frame clonotypes and omits some of them. This sample has about 140,000 clones, with just under 95% found just once. Here the sequenced sample was peripheral blood, taken on day 0 of AZD1222 vaccination. The receptors stem from an adult in good health.

The V and J genes are TRBV7-2 and TRBJ1-1; unclear D gene. The CDR3 runs 12 residues. CDR1 is SGHTA, CDR2 FQGNSA, per germline. Trimming removed 2 bases from V and 11 bases from J, with 12 bases in between. The CDR3 coding sequence is TGTGCCAGCAGCTTAAGTGCTTGGCATGCTTTCTTT. Its translation is CASSLSAWHAFF.

V is TRBV5-4 and J is TRBJ1-2, with D possibly TRBD1 on 5 matching bases. V lost 0 bases to trimming and J lost 3 bases, with 18 bases between them. Germline assignment: CDR1 SGHNT and CDR2 YYREEE (reference sequence). The CDR3 extends over 17 amino acids. CDR3 coding DNA: TGTGCCAGCAGCTTGGCGGCAGGGTCCTCCTCCTACTATGGCTACACCTTC. This encodes CASSLAAGSSSYYGYTF.

The chain has TRBV27 and TRBJ1-1; 9 nucleotides line up with TRBD1. Trimming removed 7 bases from V and 5 bases from J; junction bases left unmatched: 8. The germline V gene encodes CDR1 MNHEY and CDR2 SMNVEV (reference sequence). The CDR3 totals 14 residues. CDR3: CASTRGDRATEAFF. CDR3 sequence (DNA): TGTGCCAGCACCCGGGGGGACAGGGCTACTGAAGCTTTCTTT.

This clone was counted once. V usage is TRBV3-1 (or the pseudogene TRBV3-2) and J usage is TRBJ2-7, with 10 bases identical to TRBD2. V lost 4 bases to trimming and J lost 5 bases; unmatched junction nucleotides: 2. The CDR3 has 13 residues. Germline loops: CDR1 LGHDT, CDR2 YNNKEL (reference sequence). Here the CDR3 reads CASSPSGGNEQYF. The CDR3 DNA is TGTGCCAGCAGCCCTAGCGGGGGTAACGAGCAGTACTTC.

V is TRBV19 and J is TRBJ1-1; weak D call: TRBD1 (5 bases). The CDR3 extends over 17 amino acids. V lost 5 bases to trimming and J lost 0 bases, with 19 bases between them. CDR1 and CDR2 from the germline V gene are LNHDA and SQIVND (reference sequence). CDR3 protein: CASSPRDRETMNTEAFF. CDR3 nucleotides: TGTGCCAGTAGTCCCAGAGACAGAGAGACCATGAACACTGAAGCTTTCTTT.

CDR3 sequence reads: CASSPRINEKLFF. CDR3 bases: TGTGCCAGTAGTCCTCGTATTAATGAAAAACTGTTTTTT. The chain carries TRBV19 and TRBJ1-4; D remains ambiguous. CDR1 and CDR2 (germline): LNHDA, SQIVND (reference sequence). Trimming left V 5 bases short and J 4 bases short, with 8 bases between. The CDR3 length is 13 residues.

The gene calls are TRBV30 and TRBJ1-6; D gene ambiguous. Trimming took 0 bases from V and 4 from J, leaving 16 bases between them. Germline values: CDR1 GTSNPN, CDR2 SVGIG (reference sequence). The length of the CDR3 is 17 residues. In DNA form, the CDR3 reads TGTGCCTGGAGTGTACTGAGGGAGTGGGGTTATAATTCACCCCTCCACTTT. Its protein product is CAWSVLREWGYNSPLHF.

This clone was picked up one time. In DNA form, the CDR3 reads TGTGCCAGCAGTCGAGCTAGGGTAGGGACAGGGGGTGCAGATACGCAGTATTTT. Amino acid sequence: CASSRARVGTGGADTQYF. This sequence joins TRBV7-9 and TRBJ2-3, with 11 bases aligning to TRBD1. The CDR3 consists of 18 residues. Unmatched junction bases numbered 15, after V lost 6 bases and J lost 4 bases. CDR1 and CDR2 (germline): SEHNR, FQNEAQ (reference sequence).

This sequence joins TRBV11-3 and TRBJ2-3; 8 nucleotides agree with TRBD2. The V gene end was trimmed by 6 bases and the J gene end by 5 bases; junction bases not matched to a gene: 4. This CDR3 has 13 residues. From germline, CDR1 is SGHNT and CDR2 YENEEA. CDR3 nucleotide sequence: TGTGCCAGCAGGAGCCGGGGGGGAGATACGCAGTATTTT. This sequence encodes CASRSRGGDTQYF.

This chain links TRBV19 with TRBJ1-2, with D unresolved. The CDR3 is 16 amino acids. The germline CDR1 and CDR2 sequences are LNHDA and SQIVND (reference sequence). V was cut by 4 bases and J by 4 bases, with 19 bases left in between. CDR3 region: CASSKIPREAFYGYTF. The CDR3 region has the DNA TGTGCCAGTAGTAAAATCCCCCGGGAAGCCTTCTATGGCTACACCTTC.

V and J are TRBV5-6 and TRBJ2-1; a weak D match, TRBD2 (6 bases). The CDR3 has 16 residues. Germline V gene sequence: CDR1 SGHDT, CDR2 YYEEEE. With 2 bases removed from V and 1 base from J, the gap between germline ends came to 13 bases. The CDR3 DNA follows: TGTGCCAGCAGCTTAGACGCCGGGGGTTCCTACAATGAGCAGTTCTTC. Residues: CASSLDAGGSYNEQFF. Full variable domain (missing parts from reference TRBV5-6 and TRBJ2-1): DAGVTQSPTHLIKTRGQQVTLRCSPKSGHDTVSWYQQALGQGPQFIFQYYEEEERQRGNFPDRFSGHQFPNYSSELNVNALLLGDSALYLCASSLDAGGSYNEQFFGPGTRLTVL.